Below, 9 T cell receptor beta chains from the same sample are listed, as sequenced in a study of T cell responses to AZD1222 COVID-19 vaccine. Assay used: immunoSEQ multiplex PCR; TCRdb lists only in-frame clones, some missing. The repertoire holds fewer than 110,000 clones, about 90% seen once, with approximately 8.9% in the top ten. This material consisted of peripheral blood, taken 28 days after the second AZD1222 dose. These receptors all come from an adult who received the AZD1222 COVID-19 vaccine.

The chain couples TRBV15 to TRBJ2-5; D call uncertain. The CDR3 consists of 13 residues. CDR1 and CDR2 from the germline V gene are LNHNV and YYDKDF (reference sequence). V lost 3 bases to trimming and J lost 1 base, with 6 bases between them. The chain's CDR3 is CATSRDLQETQYF. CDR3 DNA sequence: TGTGCCACCAGCAGGGACCTCCAAGAGACCCAGTACTTC. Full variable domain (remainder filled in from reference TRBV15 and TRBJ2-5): DAMVIQNPRYQVTQFGKPVTLSCSQTLNHNVMYWYQQKSSQAPKLLFHYYDKDFNNEADTPDNFQSRRPNTSFCFLDIRSPGLGDTAMYLCATSRDLQETQYFGPGTRLLVL.

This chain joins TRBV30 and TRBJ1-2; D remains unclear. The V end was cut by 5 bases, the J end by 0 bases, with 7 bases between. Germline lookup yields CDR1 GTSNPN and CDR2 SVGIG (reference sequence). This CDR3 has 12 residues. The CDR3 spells CAWELANYGYTF. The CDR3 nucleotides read TGTGCCTGGGAACTAGCTAACTATGGCTACACCTTC.

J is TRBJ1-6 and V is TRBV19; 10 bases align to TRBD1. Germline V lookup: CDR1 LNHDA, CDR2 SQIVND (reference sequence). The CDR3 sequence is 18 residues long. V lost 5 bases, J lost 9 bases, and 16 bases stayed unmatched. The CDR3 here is CASSSSGTGDGRASPLHF. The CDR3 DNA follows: TGTGCCAGTAGTTCGAGCGGGACAGGGGACGGCCGAGCTTCACCCCTCCACTTT.

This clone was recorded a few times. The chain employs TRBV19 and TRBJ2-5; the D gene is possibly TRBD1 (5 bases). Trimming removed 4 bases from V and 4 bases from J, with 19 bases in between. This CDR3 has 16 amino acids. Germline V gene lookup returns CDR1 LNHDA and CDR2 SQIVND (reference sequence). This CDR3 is CASSRIPGNPLETQYF. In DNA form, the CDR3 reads TGTGCCAGTAGTAGAATTCCAGGGAACCCCCTAGAGACCCAGTACTTC.

CDR3 nucleotides: TGTGCCAGCAGACATTCACAGGGTACTAATGAAAAACTGTTTTTT. This codes for CASRHSQGTNEKLFF. This chain links TRBV27 with TRBJ1-4, with D possibly matching TRBD1 (6 bases). Germline V lookup: CDR1 MNHEY, CDR2 SMNVEV (reference sequence). Trimming took 6 bases from V and 2 from J, leaving 13 bases between them. The CDR3 has 15 amino acids.

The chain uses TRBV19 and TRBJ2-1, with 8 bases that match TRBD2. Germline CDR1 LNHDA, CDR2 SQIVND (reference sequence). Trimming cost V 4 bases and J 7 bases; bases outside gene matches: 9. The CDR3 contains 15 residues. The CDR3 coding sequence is TGTGCCAGTAGTAACGGGACTAGGGGTCCGAATGAGCAGTTCTTC. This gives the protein CASSNGTRGPNEQFF.

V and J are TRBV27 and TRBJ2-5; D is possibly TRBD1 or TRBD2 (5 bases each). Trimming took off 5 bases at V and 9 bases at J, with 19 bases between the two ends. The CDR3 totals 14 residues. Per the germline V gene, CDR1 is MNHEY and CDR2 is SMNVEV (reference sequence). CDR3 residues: CASSPQGAASAQYF. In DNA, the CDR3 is TGTGCCAGCAGTCCCCAGGGAGCGGCCTCGGCCCAGTACTTC.

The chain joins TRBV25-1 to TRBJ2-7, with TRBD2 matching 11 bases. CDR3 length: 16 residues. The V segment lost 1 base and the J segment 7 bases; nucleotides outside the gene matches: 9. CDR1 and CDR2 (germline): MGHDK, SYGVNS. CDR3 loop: CASSEFGASGRWEQYF. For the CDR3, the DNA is TGTGCCAGCAGTGAATTTGGGGCTAGCGGGAGGTGGGAGCAGTACTTC.

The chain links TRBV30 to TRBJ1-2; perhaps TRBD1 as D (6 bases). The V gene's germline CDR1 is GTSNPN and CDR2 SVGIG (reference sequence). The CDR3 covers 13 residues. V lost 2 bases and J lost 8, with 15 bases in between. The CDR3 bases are TGTGCCTGGAGTAGCAGGGGAAGTGGCGGCTACACCTTC. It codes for CAWSSRGSGGYTF.